These T cell receptor beta chains were read from a single sample in a study of radiation and T cells in renal cell carcinoma. Produced via immunoSEQ multiplex PCR; TCRdb's table is partial and in-frame only. The sample records around 22,000 clones, 55% to 75% being singletons. The material sequenced was tumor tissue, taken from a patient whose treatment was nephrectomy without radiotherapy. Receptors originate from a man aged 40-49 years with renal cell carcinoma. Each CDR3 is given with its conserved first and last residue. Each record gives: clone size, D gene, J gene, V gene, CDR3 protein, CDR3 DNA. A D gene is named only where the DNA matches it firmly. Only part of the rows carry a size: once, few, many, or a class if the clone is expanded.

NA,NA,TRBJ1-1,TRBV18,CASSLGGGEDEAFF,TGTGCCAGCTCCCTGGGGGGAGGGGAGGATGAAGCTTTCTTT
NA,NA,TRBJ2-2,TRBV7-7,CASSKSGHLTGELFF,TGTGCTAGCAGTAAGTCGGGACACCTCACCGGGGAGCTGTTTTTT
NA,NA,TRBJ2-3,TRBV2,CASSAVTSTDTQYF,TGTGCCAGCAGTGCTGTCACAAGCACAGATACGCAGTATTTT
few,NA,TRBJ1-1,TRBV7-9,CASSLSQGGTEAFF,TGTGCCAGCAGCTTAAGCCAGGGCGGCACTGAAGCTTTCTTT
NA,NA,TRBJ2-2,TRBV5-1,CASSFLTRTEGAGELFF,TGCGCCAGCAGCTTCTTAACTAGGACTGAGGGGGCCGGGGAGCTGTTTTTT
NA,NA,TRBJ2-1,TRBV5-1,CASSLQVADNEQFF,TGCGCCAGCAGCTTGCAGGTAGCCGACAATGAGCAGTTCTTC
NA,NA,TRBJ1-6,TRBV5-6,CASSPDGDWGDSPLHF,TGTGCCAGCAGCCCAGACGGAGATTGGGGGGACTCACCCCTCCACTTT
NA,NA,TRBJ1-2,TRBV7-7,CASSEDKRYGYTF,TGTGCCAGCAGCGAGGACAAGAGGTATGGCTACACCTTC
NA,NA,TRBJ2-5,TRBV7-6,CASSSQETQYF,TGTGCCAGCAGTTCCCAAGAGACCCAGTACTTC
NA,NA,TRBJ1-4,TRBV15,CATSRDTAATNEKLFF,TGTGCCACCAGCAGAGATACGGCGGCAACTAATGAAAAACTGTTTTTT
few,NA,TRBJ1-1,TRBV30,CAWGSTEAFF,TGTGCCTGGGGATCTACTGAAGCTTTCTTT
few,TRBD1,TRBJ1-1,TRBV7-2,CASSSGQGTEAFF,TGTGCCAGCAGCTCAGGACAGGGCACTGAAGCTTTCTTT
few,NA,TRBJ2-5,TRBV28,CASSFDGIQETQYF,TGTGCCAGCAGTTTCGATGGGATTCAAGAGACCCAGTACTTC
NA,NA,TRBJ1-5,TRBV18,CASSPVRDVNNQPQHF,TGTGCCAGCTCACCAGTAAGAGACGTTAACAATCAGCCCCAGCATTTT
few,TRBD2,TRBJ2-1,TRBV7-2,CASSLGLADNEQFF,TGTGCCAGCAGCTTAGGACTAGCGGACAATGAGCAGTTCTTC
NA,NA,TRBJ1-2,TRBV28,CASRSSGVYGYTF,TGTGCCAGCAGGAGTTCAGGTGTCTATGGCTACACCTTC
NA,TRBD2,TRBJ2-5,TRBV9,CASSVGGLSEETQYF,TGTGCCAGCAGCGTAGGGGGACTATCCGAAGAGACCCAGTACTTC
NA,TRBD1,TRBJ2-2,TRBV7-9,CASSLSGQGILSTGELFF,TGTGCCAGCAGCTTATCGGGACAGGGAATACTGAGTACCGGGGAGCTGTTTTTT
NA,NA,TRBJ2-2,TRBV7-8,CASSYWADTGELFF,TGTGCCAGCAGCTATTGGGCCGACACCGGGGAGCTGTTTTTT
few,NA,TRBJ1-6,TRBV5-4,CASSLEGDNSPLHF,TGTGCCAGCAGCTTGGAAGGGGATAATTCACCCCTCCACTTT
NA,NA,TRBJ1-4,TRBV4-3,CATGTQGNEKLFF,TGCGCCACCGGGACTCAGGGAAATGAAAAACTGTTTTTT
NA,TRBD1,TRBJ1-6,TRBV6-5,CAISERRGNSPLHF,TGTGCCATCAGTGAACGCAGGGGGAACTCACCCCTCCACTTT
NA,NA,TRBJ1-2,TRBV7-8,CASTRGDYGYTF,TGTGCCAGTACAAGGGGGGACTATGGCTACACCTTC
large,NA,TRBJ2-1,TRBV5-6,CASSLDRGGEQFF,TGTGCCAGCAGCTTGGATAGGGGGGGTGAGCAGTTCTTC
NA,NA,TRBJ2-3,TRBV7-2,CASSPGPARTDTQYF,TGTGCCAGCAGCCCCGGACCCGCGAGGACAGATACGCAGTATTTT
few,NA,TRBJ2-2,TRBV19,CASIPGNTGELFF,TGTGCCAGTATTCCCGGGAACACCGGGGAGCTGTTTTTT
large,NA,TRBJ1-1,TRBV5-8,CASSLAQGTGNTEAFF,TGTGCCAGCAGCTTGGCCCAAGGGACGGGGAACACTGAAGCTTTCTTT
many,NA,TRBJ1-6,TRBV5-1,CASRPRTGRNSPLHF,TGCGCCAGCAGGCCCAGGACTGGGAGGAATTCACCCCTCCACTTT
few,NA,TRBJ1-5,TRBV7-9,CASSLGGTNQPQHF,TGTGCCAGCAGCTTAGGAGGTACCAATCAGCCCCAGCATTTT
few,TRBD1,TRBJ1-5,TRBV4-1,CASSKGQGSESQHF,TGCGCCAGCAGCAAGGGACAGGGTAGTGAGTCCCAGCATTTT
NA,TRBD1,TRBJ2-7,TRBV19,CASSIGTGVSYEQYF,TGTGCCAGTAGTATAGGGACAGGAGTGTCCTACGAGCAGTACTTC
NA,TRBD2,TRBJ2-1,TRBV5-4,CASSTRLAGGRSSYNEQFF,TGTGCCAGCAGCACTCGACTAGCGGGGGGGCGAAGCTCCTACAATGAGCAGTTCTTC
NA,NA,TRBJ2-5,TRBV15,CATSRVSSRSPQTQYF,TGTGCCACCAGCAGAGTTTCATCTCGGTCCCCCCAGACCCAGTACTTC
NA,TRBD2,TRBJ2-3,TRBV29-1,CSVGTRHSTDTQYF,TGCAGCGTTGGGACTAGGCACTCCACAGATACGCAGTATTTT
few,NA,TRBJ2-1,TRBV5-6,CASSLHLLRFYNEQFF,TGTGCCAGCAGCTTGCACCTCCTGAGATTCTACAATGAGCAGTTCTTC
many,NA,TRBJ1-6,TRBV1,CTSSQEVSPLHF,TGCACCAGCAGCCAAGAGGTATCACCCCTCCACTTT
NA,TRBD1,TRBJ2-1,TRBV2,CASTADWTGALQFF,TGTGCCAGCACTGCTGACTGGACAGGCGCGCTTCAGTTCTTC
NA,NA,TRBJ2-7,TRBV5-6,CASSLSPGSSYEQYF,TGTGCCAGCAGCTTATCTCCGGGGAGCTCCTACGAGCAGTACTTC
NA,NA,TRBJ1-4,TRBV18,CASSPLLGNEKLFF,TGTGCCAGCTCACCCCTCCTTGGGAATGAAAAACTGTTTTTT
NA,NA,TRBJ1-2,TRBV4-2,CASSREGFNYGYTF,TGTGCCAGCAGCAGGGAGGGCTTTAACTATGGCTACACCTTC
NA,NA,TRBJ2-2,TRBV5-4,CASSLTGFTGELFF,TGTGCCAGCAGCCTGACGGGGTTCACCGGGGAGCTGTTTTTT
few,NA,TRBJ2-1,TRBV12-2,CASRLRAGYYNEQFF,TGTGCAAGTCGCTTACGAGCGGGATACTACAATGAGCAGTTCTTC
NA,NA,TRBJ1-5,TRBV19,CAGSRGANQPQHF,TGTGCCGGGAGCAGGGGAGCCAATCAGCCCCAGCATTTT
few,TRBD1,TRBJ1-5,TRBV5-1,CASSTGTGSNQPQHF,TGCGCCAGCAGCACCGGGACAGGGTCGAATCAGCCCCAGCATTTT
NA,TRBD1,TRBJ2-3,TRBV10-1,CASSDRDRGVDTQYF,TGCGCCAGCAGTGACCGGGACAGGGGTGTAGATACGCAGTATTTT
few,TRBD1,TRBJ1-1,TRBV13,CASSPDRTGQAFF,TGTGCCAGCAGCCCCGACCGGACAGGACAAGCTTTCTTT
few,NA,TRBJ2-1,TRBV29-1,CSVESGNEQFF,TGCAGCGTTGAGTCCGGGAATGAGCAGTTCTTC
NA,NA,TRBJ2-4,TRBV27,CASRPTGKNIQYF,TGTGCCAGCAGACCTACAGGGAAAAACATTCAGTACTTC
NA,NA,TRBJ1-1,TRBV5-6,CASSLFGSNTEAFF,TGTGCCAGCAGCTTGTTTGGGTCTAACACTGAAGCTTTCTTT
NA,NA,TRBJ2-3,TRBV7-9,CASSPRTTDTQYF,TGTGCCAGCAGCCCTAGGACCACAGATACGCAGTATTTT
NA,NA,TRBJ1-2,TRBV18,CASSPRDLTNYGYTF,TGTGCCAGCTCACCACGGGACCTTACTAACTATGGCTACACCTTC
NA,NA,TRBJ2-3,TRBV30,CAWSGDTQYF,TGTGCCTGGAGTGGTGATACGCAGTATTTT
NA,NA,TRBJ1-2,TRBV4-3,CASSQETGGVGYGYTF,TGCGCCAGCAGCCAAGAAACAGGTGGCGTAGGGTATGGCTACACCTTC
few,NA,TRBJ1-5,TRBV13,CASSMVNQPQHF,TGTGCCAGCAGCATGGTAAATCAGCCCCAGCATTTT
NA,NA,TRBJ2-2,TRBV11-2,CASSLVRLAGELFF,TGTGCCAGCAGCTTAGTCCGATTAGCCGGGGAGCTGTTTTTT
NA,NA,TRBJ1-2,TRBV28,CASRRIQGLNRGYTF,TGTGCCAGCAGACGTATACAGGGTTTAAACCGTGGCTACACCTTC
NA,NA,TRBJ2-1,TRBV19,CASSIVGGNNEQFF,TGTGCCAGTAGTATTGTGGGAGGCAACAATGAGCAGTTCTTC